The source of this T cell receptor beta chain is a study of blood T cell repertoires in COVID-19. Here immunoSEQ multiplex PCR was the method, and the copy in TCRdb shows in-frame clones only, minus some. The data hold approximately 230,000 clones, with roughly 80% observed a single time. Trimming took off 1 base at V and 0 bases at J, with 10 bases between the two ends. The CDR3 spans 16 residues. Germline V gene data show CDR1 as SGHTA and CDR2 as FQGNSA. The gene calls are TRBV7-2 and TRBJ2-1, with D possibly TRBD1 on 6 matching bases. This clonotype originated in an elderly man with acute or convalescent COVID-19. The sequenced sample consisted of peripheral blood. The CDR3 DNA reads TGTGCCAGCAGCTTAGGACCGGACAGCTCCTACAATGAGCAGTTCTTC. Translation: CASSLGPDSSYNEQFF.